This passage covers 14 T cell receptor beta chains from one sample sequenced in a study of OX40 agonist ivuxolimab in advanced cancers. Assay used: immunoSEQ multiplex PCR; TCRdb lists only in-frame clones, some missing. The profile shows tens of thousands of clones, 75% to 95% of them singletons. The sequenced sample was CD4+ or CD8+ T cells sorted from blood, obtained in a trial of the OX40 agonist ivuxolimab. The receptor source for this set is an adult with an advanced solid tumor such as melanoma, head and neck, liver or kidney cancer.

The chain recombines TRBV5-1 with TRBJ2-1, with 7 bases fitting TRBD2. Germline V CDR1 and CDR2: SGHRS, YFSETQ. The CDR3 is made up of 16 amino acids. The V segment lost 4 bases and the J segment 8 bases; nucleotides outside the gene matches: 15. The DNA for the CDR3 is TGCGCCAGCAGCCCCTCCACACTAGCGAGGGGACATGAGCAGTTCTTC. This translates into CASSPSTLARGHEQFF.

The chain employs TRBV5-4 and TRBJ2-7; 7 nucleotides match TRBD2. V shed 0 bases, J shed 7 bases, and the junction held 16 bases outside the gene matches. Germline assignment: CDR1 SGHNT and CDR2 YYREEE (reference sequence). The CDR3 totals 17 residues. CDR3 amino acids: CASSLGFLGGGPGEQYF. CDR3 nucleotides: TGTGCCAGCAGCTTGGGATTCTTGGGGGGAGGGCCGGGGGAGCAGTACTTC.

The chain is built from TRBV28 and TRBJ2-7; 14 bases fit TRBD2. Trimming cost V 5 bases and J 5 bases; bases outside gene matches: 5. Germline values: CDR1 MDHEN, CDR2 SYDVKM. CDR3 size: 15 residues. CDR3 sequence (DNA): TGTGCCAGCAGTGAATCGGGACTAGCGGGAGACGAGCAGTACTTC. Its protein is CASSESGLAGDEQYF.

The V call is TRBV9, the J call TRBJ2-1, with 7 bases lining up with TRBD1. Germline CDR1 is SGDLS and CDR2 is YYNGEE. V gave up 0 bases and J gave up 9 bases; unmatched junction bases: 6. The CDR3 totals 14 residues. CDR3 amino acids: CASSVGGGTVEQFF. The CDR3 DNA is TGTGCCAGCAGCGTAGGGGGTGGGACAGTTGAGCAGTTCTTC.

This clone was counted once. The chain couples TRBV7-9 to TRBJ2-1; 7 bases match TRBD2. Per germline, CDR1 SEHNR and CDR2 FQNEAQ (reference sequence). The CDR3 extends over 14 amino acids. The junction had 6 bases not matched to a gene; V was cut back by 5 bases and J by 5 bases. The CDR3 here is CASSPRGEDNEQFF. The CDR3 coding sequence is TGTGCCAGCAGCCCCCGGGGGGAGGACAATGAGCAGTTCTTC.

The chain couples TRBV7-2 to TRBJ2-5; D is unresolved. This CDR3 comprises 11 residues. The germline V and J ends were trimmed by 1 base and 5 bases, with 2 bases remaining between them. Per germline, CDR1 SGHTA and CDR2 FQGNSA. For the CDR3, the DNA is TGTGCCAGCAGCTTAGTTGAGACCCAGTACTTC. Its translation: CASSLVETQYF. Full variable domain (outside the CDR3, taken from reference TRBV7-2 and TRBJ2-5): GAGVSQSPSNKVTEKGKDVELRCDPISGHTALYWYRQSLGQGLEFLIYFQGNSAPDKSGLPSDRFSAERTGGSVSTLTIQRTQQEDSAVYLCASSLVETQYFGPGTRLLVL.

The V gene is TRBV7-9, the J gene TRBJ2-7; D is uncertain. Germline CDR1 reads SEHNR; CDR2 reads FQNEAQ (reference sequence). The germline V and J ends were trimmed by 4 bases and 6 bases, with 13 bases remaining between them. The CDR3 runs to 13 residues. The CDR3 sequence is CASSSSGKPEQYF. The CDR3 bases are TGTGCCAGCAGCTCCTCAGGAAAACCCGAGCAGTACTTC.

This chain uses TRBV11-3 with TRBJ2-5; a possible D gene is TRBD2 (6 bases). Germline V gene lookup returns CDR1 SGHNT and CDR2 YENEEA. This CDR3 is built from 18 residues. The V and J ends lost 4 bases and 0 bases respectively, with 21 bases between them. CDR3 nucleotide sequence: TGTGCCAGCAGCTCATTACAATTGGGACTGGGGTACCAAGAGACCCAGTACTTC. This codes for CASSSLQLGLGYQETQYF.

The CDR3 DNA sequence: TGTGCCAGCAGTGAAGAGGTGGTAGGCTACACCTTC. As protein: CASSEEVVGYTF. The rearrangement uses TRBV6-1 and TRBJ1-2; D is undetermined. The CDR3 runs to 12 residues. Looked up from germline, CDR1 is MNHNS and CDR2 is SASEGT. The ends were cut back, 1 base at V and 8 bases at J, with 8 bases in the middle.

CDR3: CASSITGGFYNEQFF. For the CDR3, the DNA is TGTGCCAGCAGCATCACAGGGGGCTTCTACAATGAGCAGTTCTTC. The rearrangement links TRBV7-2 to TRBJ2-1; 9 bases line up with TRBD1. CDR3 length equals 15 residues. Germline V gives CDR1 SGHTA, CDR2 FQGNSA. V gave up 5 bases and J gave up 3 bases; unmatched junction bases: 5.

The chain couples TRBV6-5 to TRBJ1-3, with D uncertain. Trimming stripped 5 bases from V and 9 bases from J, with 11 bases between. The germline gives CDR1 MNHEY, CDR2 SVGAGI. This CDR3 is built from 12 residues. CDR3 DNA sequence: TGTGCCAGCAGTCCCTCAGGTGTCACCATATATTTT. As protein: CASSPSGVTIYF.

V gene TRBV28 combines with J gene TRBJ2-3; tentatively, D is TRBD1 (6 bases). The CDR3 is 16 amino acids. The V gene's germline CDR1 is MDHEN and CDR2 SYDVKM. The V gene lost 3 bases and the J gene lost 5 bases, with 18 bases spanning the gap. This chain's CDR3 is CASSLATGFTQDTQYF. CDR3 coding DNA: TGTGCCAGCAGTTTGGCCACAGGGTTTACTCAAGATACGCAGTATTTT.

The V call is TRBV6-6, the J call TRBJ1-5, with a tentative D call TRBD1 (6 bases). This CDR3 contains 14 residues. V was pared by 5 bases and J by 5 bases, with 13 bases between. The germline CDR1 and CDR2 sequences are MNHNY and SVGAGI (reference sequence). The CDR3 sequence is CASSINRADQPQHF. In nucleotides, the CDR3 is TGTGCCAGCAGTATTAACAGGGCCGATCAGCCCCAGCATTTT.

This chain uses TRBV5-1 with TRBJ2-1, with D perhaps given as TRBD1 or TRBD2 (5 bases each). V was clipped by 4 bases and J by 4 bases, with 12 bases between them. The CDR3 covers 14 residues. Germline V CDR1 and CDR2: SGHRS, YFSETQ. This CDR3 reads CASSPGREYNEQFF. DNA for the CDR3: TGCGCCAGCAGCCCGGGACGGGAATACAATGAGCAGTTCTTC.